This record covers a single T cell receptor (beta chain). Its antigen is currently unknown. Vbeta (60) and Jbeta (13) primers were used in the PCR. Sequencing used immunoSEQ multiplex PCR; TCRdb keeps in-frame clones, though not all of them. The table includes about 200,000 clones, roughly 82% detected once. These data are taken from a study of cytomegalovirus exposure and HLA in healthy donors. Looking at the study overall: In a previous analysis, 120 million or so unique TCR beta sequences were found from 170 million or so T cells.

Germline V gene lookup returns CDR1 LGHNA and CDR2 YNFKEQ. V gave up 1 base and J gave up 5 bases; unmatched junction bases: 2. This CDR3 is 15 amino acids long. General observations from the study: The authors enumerated around 150 TCR beta chains as linked to cytomegalovirus.

This chain connects TRBV4-2 to TRBJ1-5; 10 bases align to TRBD1. The origin of this receptor is a middle-aged man in good health and CMV-seropositive. Sequencing was carried out using PBMCs. The CDR3 is CASSQGDRGDQPQHF. CDR3 DNA: TGTGCCAGCAGCCAAGGGGACAGGGGTGATCAGCCCCAGCATTTT.